This T cell receptor beta chain was profiled in a study of T cell clonotyping in hematopoietic cell transplantation (dated by TCRdb to about 2021). The study in broad terms: Pretransplant recipient samples were obtained after cytoreduction. Recruitment of patients was conducted between late 2015 and early 2017, and follow-up was continued until late 2020 or death. A total of 110 to 150 blood samples were collected in the study from approximately 34 consecutive transplant recipients and their related donors.

CDR1 LNHDA and CDR2 SQIVND are derived from the germline V gene (reference sequence). V lost 11 bases and J lost 5 bases, and the count of bases not matched to a germline gene is 7. The cysteine opens and the phenylalanine closes a CDR3 of 13 amino acids. The DNA shown is the 39-base CDR3, in frame from base 1. The meaning of the sample's time point label: recipient sample about 28 days before transplant, after cytoreduction. Blood from recipients was drawn about 28 days before transplant and again at days 30, 100 and 180 after transplant. Nuclei Lysis Solution was used to extract genomic DNA from fresh or cryopreserved unfractionated peripheral blood mononuclear cells. The investigation overall reported the following: The sample size was limited, and CD4 and CD8 repertoire contributions could not be separated because cells were not sorted. Recipient repertoires showed only a small fraction of overlap with donor repertoires, and over 95% appeared de novo at the given depth. A decrease in recipient TCR diversity was observed after transplant, and a progressive increase in pathologically expanded clonotypes was seen from day 30 to day 180. Donor and pretransplant recipient Inverse Simpson Index values predicted broader posttransplant TCR repertoire diversity.

A remark on this clone: The antigen it recognizes is unknown. Nothing much larger sits one base from this clone, and base qualities are not available.

With the immunoSEQ assay, which is a bias-controlled multiplex PCR relying on V- and J-specific primers, TCR beta CDR3 regions were amplified from genomic DNA. In a second PCR step, a proprietary barcode and Illumina adapter sequences were attached to the CDR3 amplicons. An Illumina MiSeq instrument was used for sequencing of the CDR3 libraries. As for how the authors treated the data: Export and quality control were done with immunoSEQ Analyzer 3.0, while downstream analyses used R Bioconductor and Immunarch. Only productive rearrangements in the normalized downsampled data set were used to calculate repertoire metrics. Pathologically expanded clonotypes were defined as those larger than 5 templates in the normalized cohort. Repertoire diversity was measured with the Inverse Simpson Index. To capture all clonotypes, the CMV-specificity analyses were run on the non-normalized data set. The source is immuneACCESS, and TCRdb retained only in-frame sequences with V and J called. Part of the clones is not carried over; for the studies checked, unresolved V genes explain less than half of this, and the remainder is unexplained. V and J calls and clone size come straight from that table; D and trimming were deduced from the DNA. For this sample there are some 30,000 clones; 60% to 85% appear just once. Clones ranked in the top ten supply less than 8% of the sample.

This sample comprised peripheral blood mononuclear cells, obtained before stem cell transplant. The chain was built from TRBV19 and TRBJ1-1; 11 bases in between match TRBD1. This TCR came from a woman aged 30 to 39 with chronic myeloid leukemia. Some clones in this sample may be carry-over from other donors' samples. The CDR3 reads CAVAGQGGTEAFF. Here is the DNA: TGTGCCGTCGCGGGACAGGGGGGGACTGAAGCTTTCTTT.